The rows below give T cell receptor beta chains drawn from one sample of a study of shared clonotypes between healthy human individuals. TCRdb's table, derived via immunoSEQ multiplex PCR, lists solely in-frame clones and lacks some. The table records about 2.5 million clones, around 90% of them present only once. The sequencing input was naive CD4+ T cells from PBMCs. The receptors were gathered from a man in his late teens or twenties in good health. Some clones in this sample may be carry-over from other donors' samples. CDR3s include the opening cysteine and the closing phenylalanine or tryptophan. D genes are given only for firm matches. Size values are once, few and many counts, or a class for expanded clones, and some rows have none.

TRBV5-1	NA	TRBJ2-2	NA	CASSRELTVPLDTGELFF
TRBV23-1	NA	TRBJ2-6	NA	CASSGHSGANVLTF
TRBV28	once	TRBJ1-2	NA	CASTKGGTLTGGYTF
TRBV2	once	TRBJ2-7	TRBD2	CTNQRERSYEQYF
TRBV6-1	NA	TRBJ2-3	NA	CASRGGGSDTQYF
TRBV7-9	NA	TRBJ1-1	TRBD1	CASSLNRGEAFF
TRBV30	once	TRBJ1-5	TRBD1	CAWSAQTGTAFFQPQHF
TRBV28	once	TRBJ1-1	NA	CASSLWAEMNTEAFF
TRBV5-1	few	TRBJ2-3	NA	CASSLGSTDTQYF
TRBV11-2	NA	TRBJ2-6	NA	CASSPRRDLRANVLTF